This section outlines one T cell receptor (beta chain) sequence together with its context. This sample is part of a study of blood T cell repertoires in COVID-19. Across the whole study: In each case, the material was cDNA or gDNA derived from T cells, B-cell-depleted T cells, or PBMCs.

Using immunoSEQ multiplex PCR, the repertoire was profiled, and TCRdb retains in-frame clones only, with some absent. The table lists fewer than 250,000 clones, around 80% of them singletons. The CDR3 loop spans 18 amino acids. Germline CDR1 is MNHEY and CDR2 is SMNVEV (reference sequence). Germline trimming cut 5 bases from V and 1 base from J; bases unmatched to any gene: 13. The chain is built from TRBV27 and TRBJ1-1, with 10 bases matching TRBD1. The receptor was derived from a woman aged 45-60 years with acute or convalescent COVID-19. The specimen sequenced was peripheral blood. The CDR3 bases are TGTGCCAGCAGTACCCAAGGACAGGGGGTTGGGGGGAACACTGAAGCTTTCTTT. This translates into CASSTQGQGVGGNTEAFF.